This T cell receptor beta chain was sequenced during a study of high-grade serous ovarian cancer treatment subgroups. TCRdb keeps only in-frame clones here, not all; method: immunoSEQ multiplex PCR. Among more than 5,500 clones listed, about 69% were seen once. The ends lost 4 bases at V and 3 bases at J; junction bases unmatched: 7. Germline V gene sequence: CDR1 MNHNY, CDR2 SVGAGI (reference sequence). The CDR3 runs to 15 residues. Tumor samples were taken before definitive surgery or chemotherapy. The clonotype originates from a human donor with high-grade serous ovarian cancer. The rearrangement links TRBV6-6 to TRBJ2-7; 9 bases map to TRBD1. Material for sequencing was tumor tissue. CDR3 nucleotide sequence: TGTGCCAGCAGTTCCCCGGGACAGGGTATCTACGAGCAGTACTTC. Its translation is CASSSPGQGIYEQYF.